This TCR beta chain was recovered during a study of blood T cell repertoires in COVID-19. As processed by the authors: The authors estimated nucleated cell counts from reference gene primer amplification. Assay used: immunoSEQ multiplex PCR; TCRdb lists only in-frame clones, some missing. That table is the source of V, J and clone size, and D and trimming were worked out from the DNA. The sample carries about 78,000 clones, approximately 90% recorded once. Source material: peripheral blood. This TCR derives from a woman older than 75 with active or convalescent COVID-19.

The CDR3 DNA reads TGTGCCAGCAGTCCTACGCCGACAGGGAACTATGGCTACACCTTC. Protein sequence: CASSPTPTGNYGYTF. The chain recombines TRBV2 with TRBJ1-2, with 7 positions matching TRBD1. J lost 2 bases, V lost 5 bases, and 8 bases had no gene match. The CDR3 spans 15 residues. Per the germline V gene, CDR1 is SNHLY and CDR2 is FYNNEI.